The 21 T cell receptor beta chains below were found in one sample sequenced in a study of Ad26.COV2.S vaccination and SARS-CoV-2 variants. Indicated treatment: roughly 18 received Ad26.COV2.S at low or high dose, single or two shots; about 5 received placebo; per-sample allocation not given. Each sample was drawn 63 days after the first injection (of vaccine or placebo). Assay: immunoSEQ multiplex PCR; the TCRdb copy retains only in-frame clones and omits some. Of about 350,000 clones listed, 85% to 90% are singletons. Sequenced material: peripheral blood, taken in a trial of Ad26.COV2.S vaccine versus placebo. These receptors were collected from a person between 18 and 65 years old who received the Ad26.COV2.S COVID-19 vaccine or a placebo.

This chain joins TRBV10-1 and TRBJ2-3, with TRBD2 as a possible D gene (6 bases). Germline CDR1 WNHNN, CDR2 SYGVQD (reference sequence). Trimming shortened V by 10 bases and J by 9 bases, and 14 bases separated the two germline ends. This CDR3 contains 11 residues. CDR3 in amino acids: CATVAGGTQYF. CDR3 nucleotides: TGCGCCACGGTGGCAGGAGGGACGCAGTATTTT.

The chain is built from TRBV6-5 and TRBJ2-3; D may correspond to TRBD1 or TRBD2 (5 bases each). The CDR3 is 16 amino acids. Germline V CDR1 and CDR2: MNHEY, SVGAGI. V dropped 2 bases and J dropped 6 bases, with 18 bases sitting between them. Here the CDR3 reads CASSYPTVGRADTQYF. CDR3 DNA: TGTGCCAGCAGTTACCCCACAGTGGGGCGGGCGGATACGCAGTATTTT.

This clone was observed once. V usage is TRBV14 and J usage is TRBJ1-1; a possible D gene is TRBD1 (5 bases). The germline CDR1 and CDR2 sequences are SGHDN and FVKESK. CDR3 length equals 14 residues. The germline V and J ends were trimmed by 1 base and 7 bases, with 13 bases remaining between them. This chain's CDR3 is CASSQVGAGHEAFF. The CDR3 bases are TGTGCCAGCAGCCAAGTGGGCGCCGGACATGAAGCTTTCTTT.

The chain links TRBV19 to TRBJ2-7, with a possible D match to TRBD2 (6 bases). Trimming removed 10 bases from V and 5 bases from J, with 15 bases in between. The CDR3 sequence is 12 residues long. CDR1 is LNHDA, CDR2 SQIVND, per germline (reference sequence). The CDR3: CATGGFSDEQYF. The CDR3 DNA sequence: TGTGCCACCGGGGGTTTCTCGGACGAGCAGTACTTC.

The chain links TRBV18 to TRBJ1-5; TRBD1 might be the D (6 bases). CDR3 length equals 15 residues. V gave up 2 bases and J gave up 4 bases, with 12 bases separating them. Germline V gene sequence: CDR1 KGHSH, CDR2 LQKENI. CDR3 sequence (DNA): TGTGCCAGCTCACCATCTGGGGGCGGGAATCAGCCCCAGCATTTT. Translated, it gives CASSPSGGGNQPQHF. The full variable domain, completed using reference TRBV18 and TRBJ1-5, is NAGVMQNPRHLVRRRGQEARLRCSPMKGHSHVYWYRQLPEEGLKFMVYLQKENIIDESGMPKERFSAEFPKEGPSILRIQQVVRGDSAAYFCASSPSGGGNQPQHFGDGTRLSIL.

This rearrangement joins TRBV7-2 to TRBJ2-2; TRBD1 agrees at 10 bases. Germline V lookup: CDR1 SGHTA, CDR2 FQGNSA. With 3 bases clipped from V and 4 bases from J, the junction kept 2 bases outside the gene matches. CDR3 length: 15 amino acids. CDR3 nucleotides: TGTGCCAGCAGCTTGGACAGGGGGATCACCGGGGAGCTGTTTTTT. Its protein is CASSLDRGITGELFF.

This chain uses TRBV5-4 with TRBJ2-7, with D unresolved. This CDR3 has 13 amino acids. The germline CDR1 and CDR2 sequences are SGHNT and YYREEE (reference sequence). V was cut by 2 bases and J by 1 base, with 7 bases left in between. In DNA, the CDR3 is TGTGCCAGCAGCTTATGGCAATCCTACGAGCAGTACTTC. Its translation is CASSLWQSYEQYF. The full variable domain, with the rest looked up from reference TRBV5-4 and TRBJ2-7, is ETGVTQSPTHLIKTRGQQVTLRCSSQSGHNTVSWYQQALGQGPQFIFQYYREEENGRGNFPPRFSGLQFPNYSSELNVNALELDDSALYLCASSLWQSYEQYFGPGTRLTVT.

This clone appeared a few times. This chain joins TRBV27 and TRBJ1-6; 12 positions agree with TRBD1. J lost 5 bases, V lost 5 bases, and 10 bases had no gene match. CDR1 MNHEY and CDR2 SMNVEV come from the germline V gene (reference sequence). The CDR3 totals 18 residues. The CDR3 loop is CASSPRGTGGMNNSPLHF. The CDR3 coding sequence is TGTGCCAGCAGTCCAAGGGGGACAGGGGGCATGAATAATTCACCCCTCCACTTT.

The gene calls are TRBV7-8 and TRBJ2-1; D uncertain. The CDR3 spans 12 residues. CDR1 and CDR2 from the germline V gene are SGHVS and FQNEAQ. V shed 5 bases and J shed 10 bases, with 12 bases lying between them. The CDR3, as DNA: TGTGCCAGCAGCCCCCTTAATTGGGAGCAGTTCTTC. The encoded protein is CASSPLNWEQFF.

The gene calls are TRBV24-1 and TRBJ1-2, with D possibly being TRBD1 (5 bases). The CDR3 consists of 14 residues. Germline CDR1 reads KGHDR; CDR2 reads SFDVKD. The V end was cut by 1 base, the J end by 6 bases, with 11 bases between. CDR3 protein: CATSDFGDRHGYTF. The CDR3 DNA reads as TGTGCCACCAGTGATTTCGGGGACCGCCATGGCTACACCTTC.

This clone was observed once. The rearrangement uses TRBV9 and TRBJ2-1; D uncertain. V was pared by 3 bases and J by 8 bases, with 9 bases between. The V gene's germline CDR1 is SGDLS and CDR2 YYNGEE. This CDR3 region has 12 residues. The CDR3 loop is CASSALGYEQFF. The CDR3 DNA follows: TGTGCCAGCAGCGCCTTGGGGTATGAGCAGTTCTTC.

The chain joins TRBV5-1 to TRBJ2-7; D unresolved. The V and J ends lost 2 bases and 2 bases respectively, with 11 bases between them. The CDR3 has 14 amino acids. Germline assignment: CDR1 SGHRS and CDR2 YFSETQ. CDR3 residues: CASSFIGRTYEQYF. In DNA form, the CDR3 reads TGCGCCAGCAGCTTCATAGGCAGAACCTACGAGCAGTACTTC.

This chain uses TRBV28 with TRBJ1-2, with TRBD1 matching 7 bases. This CDR3 is 13 amino acids long. Germline assignment: CDR1 MDHEN and CDR2 SYDVKM. Trimming cost V 5 bases and J 6 bases; bases outside gene matches: 6. CDR3 amino acids: CASSLDRVHGYTF. DNA of the CDR3: TGTGCCAGCAGTCTAGACAGGGTCCATGGCTACACCTTC.

The chain recombines TRBV7-2 with TRBJ2-5, with a tentative D call TRBD2 (6 bases). The CDR3 runs to 13 residues. The V end was cut by 5 bases, the J end by 2 bases, with 9 bases between. In germline, CDR1 is SGHTA, CDR2 FQGNSA. CDR3 sequence reads: CASSPGLQETQYF. The CDR3 DNA is TGTGCCAGCAGCCCGGGACTTCAAGAGACCCAGTACTTC.

J is TRBJ2-2 and V is TRBV7-9; D assignment may be TRBD1 or TRBD2 (5 bases each). CDR1 and CDR2 from the germline V gene are SEHNR and FQNEAQ (reference sequence). Between the trimmed V and J ends, which lost 4 bases and 1 base, there was a span of 10 bases. The CDR3 consists of 15 residues. CDR3 protein: CASSSGPMNTGELFF. The CDR3 coding sequence is TGTGCCAGCAGCTCGGGACCGATGAACACCGGGGAGCTGTTTTTT.

The rearrangement links TRBV27 to TRBJ2-6, with 8 bases that match TRBD1. After removal of 2 bases from V and 0 bases from J, the junction contained 6 bases not matched to a gene. Per germline, CDR1 MNHEY and CDR2 SMNVEV (reference sequence). This CDR3 is built from 18 residues. The CDR3 DNA reads as TGTGCCAGCAGTTTAATCCGGACAGGGCTCTCTGGGGCCAACGTCCTGACTTTC. Translating it yields CASSLIRTGLSGANVLTF.

The chain has TRBV5-4 and TRBJ2-3; the D is unclear. This CDR3 is built from 14 residues. Germline V gene sequence: CDR1 SGHNT, CDR2 YYREEE (reference sequence). Trimming removed 0 bases from V and 3 bases from J, with 8 bases in between. CDR3 region: CASSLVSGTDTQYF. The CDR3 nucleotides read TGTGCCAGCAGCTTGGTTTCAGGTACAGATACGCAGTATTTT. The full variable domain, in which reference TRBV5-4 and TRBJ2-3 provide the parts outside the CDR3, is ETGVTQSPTHLIKTRGQQVTLRCSSQSGHNTVSWYQQALGQGPQFIFQYYREEENGRGNFPPRFSGLQFPNYSSELNVNALELDDSALYLCASSLVSGTDTQYFGPGTRLTVL.

This chain links TRBV12-3 or TRBV12-4 with TRBJ1-4; tentative D call: TRBD1 (6 bases). V was pared by 5 bases and J by 7 bases, with 11 bases between. The CDR3 covers 13 residues. CDR3 sequence: CASSPGDGEKLFF. In nucleotides, the CDR3 is TGTGCCAGCAGTCCAGGGGACGGTGAAAAACTGTTTTTT.

This chain uses TRBV18 with TRBJ1-3; D might be TRBD1 (5 bases). With 2 bases removed from V and 2 bases from J, the gap between germline ends came to 10 bases. The CDR3 spans 15 residues. Germline-derived CDR1 and CDR2 are KGHSH and LQKENI. The CDR3 DNA follows: TGTGCCAGCTCACCATCGGGGACCACTGGAAACACCATATATTTT. This sequence encodes CASSPSGTTGNTIYF.

The J gene is TRBJ2-5, the V gene TRBV14; TRBD2 agrees at 10 bases. The germline V gene encodes CDR1 SGHDN and CDR2 FVKESK. CDR3 size: 18 residues. V was pared by 1 base and J by 1 base, with 9 bases of the junction left unmatched. The CDR3 DNA follows: TGTGCCAGCAGCCAAGGAAACATAGCGGGAGGCGCCCAAGAGACCCAGTACTTC. This gives the protein CASSQGNIAGGAQETQYF.

The chain couples TRBV5-4 to TRBJ2-7; TRBD2 might be the D (6 bases). Germline CDR1 SGHNT, CDR2 YYREEE (reference sequence). The CDR3 loop spans 15 amino acids. V was clipped by 0 bases and J by 2 bases, with 12 bases between them. The CDR3 region has the DNA TGTGCCAGCAGCTTGGTTGGGGACTCACCCTACGAGCAGTACTTC. This encodes CASSLVGDSPYEQYF.